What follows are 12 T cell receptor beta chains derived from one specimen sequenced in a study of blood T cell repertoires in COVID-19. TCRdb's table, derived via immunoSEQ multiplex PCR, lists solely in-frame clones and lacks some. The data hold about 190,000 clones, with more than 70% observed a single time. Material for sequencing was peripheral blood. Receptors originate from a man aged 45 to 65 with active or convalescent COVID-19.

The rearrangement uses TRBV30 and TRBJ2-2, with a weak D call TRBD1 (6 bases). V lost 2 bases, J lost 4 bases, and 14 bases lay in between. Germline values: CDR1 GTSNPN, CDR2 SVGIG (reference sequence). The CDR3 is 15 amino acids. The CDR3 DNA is TGTGCCTGGAGTCGGGGCAGGGGAAGCACCGGGGAGCTGTTTTTT. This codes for CAWSRGRGSTGELFF.

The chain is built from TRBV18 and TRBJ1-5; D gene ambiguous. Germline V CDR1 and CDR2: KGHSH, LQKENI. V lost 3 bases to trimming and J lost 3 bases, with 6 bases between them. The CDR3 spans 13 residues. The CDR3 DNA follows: TGTGCCAGCTCACCGAACTACAATCAGCCCCAGCATTTT. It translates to CASSPNYNQPQHF. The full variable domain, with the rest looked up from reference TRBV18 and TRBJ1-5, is NAGVMQNPRHLVRRRGQEARLRCSPMKGHSHVYWYRQLPEEGLKFMVYLQKENIIDESGMPKERFSAEFPKEGPSILRIQQVVRGDSAAYFCASSPNYNQPQHFGDGTRLSIL.

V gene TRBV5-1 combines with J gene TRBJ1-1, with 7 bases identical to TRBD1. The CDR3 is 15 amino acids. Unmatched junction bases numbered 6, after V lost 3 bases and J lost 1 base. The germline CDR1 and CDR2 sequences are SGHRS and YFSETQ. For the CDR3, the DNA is TGCGCCAGCAGCTCCCGGGACAGTTCGAACACTGAAGCTTTCTTT. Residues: CASSSRDSSNTEAFF.

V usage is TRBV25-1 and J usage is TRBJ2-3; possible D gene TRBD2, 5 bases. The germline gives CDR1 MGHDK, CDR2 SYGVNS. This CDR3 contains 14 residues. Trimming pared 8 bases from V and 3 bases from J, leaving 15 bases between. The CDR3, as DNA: TGTGCCAGCTCCGACCCCACGGGGACAGATACGCAGTATTTT. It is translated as CASSDPTGTDTQYF.

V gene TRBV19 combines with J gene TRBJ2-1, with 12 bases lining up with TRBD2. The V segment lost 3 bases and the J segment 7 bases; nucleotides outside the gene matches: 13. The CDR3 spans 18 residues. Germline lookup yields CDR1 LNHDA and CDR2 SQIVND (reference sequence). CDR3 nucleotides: TGTGCCAGTAGTATTTACAGGACTAGCGGGATAAGGAGAAATGAGCAGTTCTTC. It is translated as CASSIYRTSGIRRNEQFF.

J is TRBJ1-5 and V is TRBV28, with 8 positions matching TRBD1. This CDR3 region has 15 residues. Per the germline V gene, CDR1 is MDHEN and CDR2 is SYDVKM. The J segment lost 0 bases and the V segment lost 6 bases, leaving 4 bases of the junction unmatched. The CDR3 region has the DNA TGTGCCAGCAGCTCGGACAGGGTTAGCAATCAGCCCCAGCATTTT. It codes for CASSSDRVSNQPQHF.

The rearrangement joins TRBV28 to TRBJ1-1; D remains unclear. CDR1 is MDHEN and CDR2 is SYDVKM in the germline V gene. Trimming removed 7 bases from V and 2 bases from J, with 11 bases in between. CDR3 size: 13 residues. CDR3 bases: TGTGCCAGCATCCCCCCTAAAAACACTGAAGCTTTCTTT. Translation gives CASIPPKNTEAFF.

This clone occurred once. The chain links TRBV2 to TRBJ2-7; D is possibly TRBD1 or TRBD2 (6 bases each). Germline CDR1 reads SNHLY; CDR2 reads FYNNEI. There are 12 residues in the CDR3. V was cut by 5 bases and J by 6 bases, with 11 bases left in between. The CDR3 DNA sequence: TGTGCCAGCAGTCAAGGGGGACTCGAGCAGTACTTC. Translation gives CASSQGGLEQYF. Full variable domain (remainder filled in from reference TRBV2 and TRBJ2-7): EPEVTQTPSHQVTQMGQEVILRCVPISNHLYFYWYRQILGQKVEFLVSFYNNEISEKSEIFDDQFSVERPDGSNFTLKIRSTKLEDSAMYFCASSQGGLEQYFGPGTRLTVT.

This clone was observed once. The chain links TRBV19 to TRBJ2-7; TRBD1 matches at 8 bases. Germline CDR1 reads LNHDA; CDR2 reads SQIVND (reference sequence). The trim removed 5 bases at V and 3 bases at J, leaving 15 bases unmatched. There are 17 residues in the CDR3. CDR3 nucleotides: TGTGCCAGTAGTTCATACGGACAGGGCTCGCTGAACTACGAGCAGTACTTC. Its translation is CASSSYGQGSLNYEQYF. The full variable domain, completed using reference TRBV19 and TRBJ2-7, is DGGITQSPKYLFRKEGQNVTLSCEQNLNHDAMYWYRQDPGQGLRLIYYSQIVNDFQKGDIAEGYSVSREKKESFPLTVTSAQKNPTAFYLCASSSYGQGSLNYEQYFGPGTRLTVT.

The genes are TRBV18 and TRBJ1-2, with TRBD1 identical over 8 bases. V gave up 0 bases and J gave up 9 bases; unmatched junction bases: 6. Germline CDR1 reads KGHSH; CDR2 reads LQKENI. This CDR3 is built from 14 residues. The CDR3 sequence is CASSPPTGADSYTF. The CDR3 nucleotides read TGTGCCAGCTCACCACCGACAGGGGCTGATAGCTACACCTTC.

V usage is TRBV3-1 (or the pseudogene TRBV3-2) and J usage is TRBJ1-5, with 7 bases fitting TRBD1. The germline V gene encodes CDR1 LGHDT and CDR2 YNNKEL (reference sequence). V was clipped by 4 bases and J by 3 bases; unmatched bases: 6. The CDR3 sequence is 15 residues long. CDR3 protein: CASSPSQGDNQPQHF. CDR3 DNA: TGTGCCAGCAGCCCCTCCCAGGGGGACAATCAGCCCCAGCATTTT.

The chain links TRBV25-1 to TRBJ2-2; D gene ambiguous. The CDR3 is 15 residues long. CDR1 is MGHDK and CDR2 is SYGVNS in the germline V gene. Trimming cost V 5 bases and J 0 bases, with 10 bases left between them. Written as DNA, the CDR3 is TGTGCCAGCAGTCCTATTTCCCCGAACACCGGGGAGCTGTTTTTT. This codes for CASSPISPNTGELFF.